The clone carrying this TCR beta chain was observed a few times. The antigen remains unidentified. CD3+ T cells were rested overnight without fetal bovine serum. This entry belongs to a study of T cell repertoires and leukemia-associated antigens. Study-level information: Each sample gave about 3 to 5.0 million effective reads.

Germline V gene data show CDR1 as ENHRY and CDR2 as SYGVKD. V gave up 6 bases and J gave up 1 base, with 13 bases separating them. This CDR3 comprises 14 residues. Study-wide results and caveats: The four groups had similar numbers of Vbeta, Jbeta genes and CDR3s. Whether expanded clones are antigen-specific and functional remains untested.

One entry per CDR3 protein results from TCRdb running MiXCR on the 5' RACE reads. The table lists some 11,000 distinct CDR3 sequences, about 38% of them singletons. This sequence originates from a female donor in good health. The V and J genes are TRBV10-3 and TRBJ2-7; possible D gene TRBD2, 6 bases. Material for sequencing was CD3+ T cells sorted from blood and cultured. CDR3 sequence (DNA): TGTGCCATCAGGACCCGGGACTCGTCCTACGAGCAGTACTTC. It is translated as CAIRTRDSSYEQYF.